A single TCR beta chain is shown here with its context. The data are from a study of blood T cell repertoires in COVID-19. Here immunoSEQ multiplex PCR was the method, and the copy in TCRdb shows in-frame clones only, minus some. The sample has over 150,000 clones, 88% seen once. Donors were grouped by their self-reported clinical history. V gave up 4 bases and J gave up 7 bases; unmatched junction bases: 10. This CDR3 comprises 15 residues. Germline loops: CDR1 MDHEN, CDR2 SYDVKM. The sample comprised PBMCs or T cells enriched from blood (not recorded which). The origin of this receptor is a woman aged 18 to 35 who had recovered from COVID-19. This chain links TRBV28 with TRBJ2-3, with TRBD1 matching over 8 bases. The CDR3, as DNA: TGTGCCAGCAGTTCCCTGCGGACAGGGTATTATACGCAGTATTTT. This encodes CASSSLRTGYYTQYF.